This entry features one T cell receptor (beta chain) sequence. The ends were cut back, 3 bases at V and 3 bases at J, with 8 bases in the middle. The CDR3 runs 13 residues. This sample was included in a study of blood T cell repertoires in COVID-19. Across the study: Collection of acute and convalescent COVID-19 samples took place in the United States, Italy and Spain. The analysed material was cDNA or gDNA that came from T cells, B-cell-depleted T cells, or PBMCs.

In the original analysis: From reference gene primer amplification, estimates of nucleated cell counts were derived. The assay was immunoSEQ multiplex PCR, and TCRdb's table has in-frame clones only and misses some. V and J calls and clone size are as listed in that table; D and trimming were resolved from the DNA. The sample yields about 250,000 clones, roughly 83% seen once. Sequenced material: peripheral blood. The chain employs TRBV12-3 or TRBV12-4 and TRBJ2-5; TRBD2 is a possible D gene (6 bases). This clonotype originated in a middle-aged man with acute or convalescent COVID-19. Written as DNA, the CDR3 is TGTGCCAGCAGTTTCCCGGGAGAAGAGACCCAGTACTTC. Translating gives CASSFPGEETQYF.